These 25 T cell receptor beta chains came from one sample sequenced in a study of T cell responses to AZD1222 COVID-19 vaccine. Sequenced by immunoSEQ multiplex PCR; TCRdb stores in-frame clones only, minus some. The sample contains 90,000 to 95,000 clones, 88% of which appear only once. Material: peripheral blood, obtained 28 days after the second AZD1222 dose. The receptors come from an adult who received the AZD1222 COVID-19 vaccine.

This clone was seen only a few times. This chain connects TRBV28 to TRBJ1-1; maybe TRBD1 (6 bases). The CDR3 runs 15 residues. CDR1 is MDHEN, CDR2 SYDVKM, per germline. V shed 5 bases and J shed 0 bases, with 13 bases lying between them. The CDR3 reads CASSSPGQLNTEAFF. In DNA form, the CDR3 reads TGTGCCAGCAGTAGCCCGGGACAATTGAACACTGAAGCTTTCTTT.

The chain carries TRBV7-2 and TRBJ2-5, with a possible D match to TRBD2 (6 bases). Germline V lookup: CDR1 SGHTA, CDR2 FQGNSA. The CDR3 runs 16 residues. V was trimmed by 4 bases and J by 2 bases, leaving 17 bases between them. CDR3 bases: TGTGCCAGCAGCTCATGGACCAGGGACTCGCAAGAGACCCAGTACTTC. Amino acids: CASSSWTRDSQETQYF.

The genes are TRBV9 and TRBJ2-3; possible D gene TRBD2, 6 bases. The CDR3 is made up of 18 amino acids. Germline V CDR1 and CDR2: SGDLS, YYNGEE. V was shortened by 0 bases and J by 2 bases, with 19 bases between the two germline ends. As DNA, the CDR3 is TGTGCCAGCAGCGTAGGACCCAGACTAGGTCAAGACACAGATACGCAGTATTTT. Amino acids: CASSVGPRLGQDTDTQYF. Complete variable domain (other parts from reference TRBV9 and TRBJ2-3): DSGVTQTPKHLITATGQRVTLRCSPRSGDLSVYWYQQSLDQGLQFLIQYYNGEERAKGNILERFSAQQFPDLHSELNLSSLELGDSALYFCASSVGPRLGQDTDTQYFGPGTRLTVL.

The V and J genes are TRBV9 and TRBJ2-1; D not certain. CDR1 is SGDLS, CDR2 YYNGEE, per germline. This CDR3 region has 15 residues. V gave up 0 bases and J gave up 6 bases, with 13 bases separating them. The CDR3 loop is CASSVEVTARNEQFF. The CDR3 DNA sequence: TGTGCCAGCAGCGTAGAAGTAACTGCACGCAATGAGCAGTTCTTC.

CDR3 in DNA: TGCGCCAGCAGCTTGGGGGAAAATTCACCCCTCCACTTT. Translating gives CASSLGENSPLHF. The chain uses TRBV5-1 and TRBJ1-6; D gene unclear. CDR3 length: 13 residues. Looked up from germline, CDR1 is SGHRS and CDR2 is YFSETQ. V lost 0 bases and J 7 bases, leaving 5 bases between the germline ends.

This chain connects TRBV4-1 to TRBJ1-5, with 10 bases lining up with TRBD1. CDR1 and CDR2 from the germline V gene are MGHRA and YSYEKL. CDR3 length equals 20 residues. V shed 0 bases and J 4 bases; nucleotides not matched to a gene: 15. This chain's CDR3 is CASSQDGTGDPISENQPQHF. CDR3 DNA: TGCGCCAGCAGCCAAGATGGGACAGGGGACCCGATTTCCGAAAATCAGCCCCAGCATTTT.

This chain uses TRBV5-8 with TRBJ1-1, with D unclear. Deletions cut 4 bases from V and 0 bases from J, with 22 bases between. This CDR3 spans 18 amino acids. The germline gives CDR1 SGHTS, CDR2 YDEGEE. The CDR3 bases are TGTGCCAGCAGCCGATCTGCCCCCGGCCGATGGGTGAACACTGAAGCTTTCTTT. It translates to CASSRSAPGRWVNTEAFF.

This rearrangement joins TRBV11-3 to TRBJ2-1; TRBD2 aligns across 15 bases. V lost 5 bases and J lost 6; bases outside the gene matches: 2. CDR3 length: 15 residues. Germline V lookup: CDR1 SGHNT, CDR2 YENEEA. In DNA, the CDR3 is TGTGCCAGCAGCCCGGGACTAGCGGGAGGCAATGAGCAGTTCTTC. It translates to CASSPGLAGGNEQFF.

This clone appeared a single time. This chain connects TRBV29-1 to TRBJ1-1; 9 bases line up with TRBD1. CDR1 is SQVTM, CDR2 ANQGSEA, per germline. This CDR3 has 17 residues. The V segment lost 2 bases and the J segment 3 bases; nucleotides outside the gene matches: 13. CDR3 in amino acids: CSVEPDTGGSSYTEAFF. The CDR3 coding sequence is TGCAGCGTTGAACCCGATACAGGGGGCTCATCCTACACTGAAGCTTTCTTT.

The CDR3 spells CALKGNTGELFF. The CDR3 DNA is TGTGCCCTCAAAGGGAACACCGGGGAGCTGTTTTTT. This chain links TRBV6-6 with TRBJ2-2; D not resolved. Looked up from germline, CDR1 is MNHNY and CDR2 is SVGAGI (reference sequence). The V end was cut by 11 bases, the J end by 1 base, with 8 bases between. This CDR3 region has 12 residues.

The CDR3 bases are TGTGCCAGCTCACTCCGGGACCCCTATGGCTACACCTTC. Its translation is CASSLRDPYGYTF. The genes are TRBV18 and TRBJ1-2; perhaps TRBD1 as D (5 bases). The V gene lost 4 bases and the J gene lost 4 bases, with 10 bases spanning the gap. This CDR3 has 13 amino acids. Germline CDR1 reads KGHSH; CDR2 reads LQKENI.

The rearrangement uses TRBV7-2 and TRBJ1-5; D is perhaps TRBD1 (5 bases). V was clipped by 0 bases and J by 4 bases, with 10 bases between them. The germline V gene encodes CDR1 SGHTA and CDR2 FQGNSA. The CDR3 has 15 residues. CDR3 bases: TGTGCCAGCAGCTTAGCGGGGGGGAGGAATCAGCCCCAGCATTTT. It translates to CASSLAGGRNQPQHF.

The chain has TRBV5-4 and TRBJ1-1; 8 nucleotides align to TRBD1. This CDR3 has 14 residues. V was pared by 4 bases and J by 6 bases, with 8 bases of the junction left unmatched. Germline CDR1 is SGHNT and CDR2 is YYREEE (reference sequence). The CDR3 sequence: CASSPGTGAAEAFF. The CDR3 DNA reads as TGTGCCAGCAGCCCTGGGACAGGAGCGGCTGAAGCTTTCTTT. The complete variable domain, with remaining parts taken from reference TRBV5-4 and TRBJ1-1, reads ETGVTQSPTHLIKTRGQQVTLRCSSQSGHNTVSWYQQALGQGPQFIFQYYREEENGRGNFPPRFSGLQFPNYSSELNVNALELDDSALYLCASSPGTGAAEAFFGQGTRLTVV.

The chain links TRBV5-4 to TRBJ2-3, with D possibly being TRBD1 (6 bases). Trimming shortened V by 8 bases and J by 4 bases, and 17 bases separated the two germline ends. The germline V gene has CDR1 SGHNT and CDR2 YYREEE (reference sequence). The CDR3 is 14 amino acids. The CDR3 bases are TGTGCCAGTTCCCACGGGGCAGGGGCAGATACGCAGTATTTT. Protein product: CASSHGAGADTQYF.

The gene calls are TRBV2 and TRBJ1-3; no reliable D call. V lost 7 bases and J lost 0, with 7 bases in between. The CDR3 has 13 residues. From germline, CDR1 is SNHLY and CDR2 FYNNEI. Here the CDR3 DNA reads TGTGCCAGCATTCTCAGCTCTGGAAACACCATATATTTT. Residues: CASILSSGNTIYF.

Worth noting for this clone: A much larger clone sits a single nucleotide away, making a read error possible. The rearrangement links TRBV29-1 to TRBJ1-2; D possibly corresponds to TRBD1 (5 bases). Trimming removed 3 bases from V and 7 bases from J, with 15 bases in between. Germline V CDR1 and CDR2: SQVTM, ANQGSEA. This CDR3 is built from 13 residues. CDR3: CSVESGAGPGYTF. The CDR3 nucleotides are TGCAGCGTTGAGAGCGGGGCAGGGCCTGGCTACACCTTC.

V and J are TRBV18 and TRBJ1-5, with D possibly TRBD1 on 5 matching bases. V was shortened by 2 bases and J by 0 bases, with 11 bases between the two germline ends. CDR3 length: 16 amino acids. CDR1 is KGHSH, CDR2 LQKENI, per germline. As DNA, the CDR3 is TGTGCCAGCTCACCAAAAGGGGCGGCTAGCAATCAGCCCCAGCATTTT. Its protein product is CASSPKGAASNQPQHF.

In DNA, the CDR3 is TGTGCCAGCAGGGACCGGACCCCTGGAAAACTGTTTTTT. This codes for CASRDRTPGKLFF. The J gene is TRBJ1-4, the V gene TRBV2; no clear D gene. Germline values: CDR1 SNHLY, CDR2 FYNNEI. V lost 6 bases and J 10 bases, leaving 15 bases between the germline ends. This CDR3 has 13 residues.

The chain has TRBV6-5 and TRBJ2-7, with 8 positions matching TRBD2. This CDR3 spans 14 amino acids. V was pared by 2 bases and J by 5 bases, with 5 bases of the junction left unmatched. The germline V gene has CDR1 MNHEY and CDR2 SVGAGI. CDR3 coding DNA: TGTGCCAGCAGTTACGACGGGGGGGAAAACGAGCAGTACTTC. Protein: CASSYDGGENEQYF.

This clone was seen only a few times. The chain joins TRBV2 to TRBJ2-1; 10 nucleotides align to TRBD2. The trim removed 7 bases at V and 8 bases at J, leaving 5 bases unmatched. CDR3 length equals 13 residues. Germline CDR1 SNHLY, CDR2 FYNNEI. Written as DNA, the CDR3 is TGTGCCAGCAAGCCTAGCGGGAGCCATGAGCAGTTCTTC. It encodes CASKPSGSHEQFF.

In its sample, this clone was seen once. V and J are TRBV28 and TRBJ1-5, with a weak D call TRBD1 (5 bases). Looked up from germline, CDR1 is MDHEN and CDR2 is SYDVKM. Trimming removed 6 bases from V and 1 base from J, with 13 bases in between. The CDR3 covers 15 residues. The CDR3: CASRLRTPSNQPQHF. Here the CDR3 DNA reads TGTGCCAGCAGACTGCGGACACCCAGCAATCAGCCCCAGCATTTT.

The chain carries TRBV28 and TRBJ2-7; 8 bases agree with TRBD2. V shed 6 bases and J 3 bases; nucleotides not matched to a gene: 16. The germline CDR1 and CDR2 sequences are MDHEN and SYDVKM. CDR3 length equals 17 residues. The DNA of the CDR3 is TGTGCCAGCAGCCCACCGGGGGGGGCCCTTCGATACTACGAGCAGTACTTC. Its protein product is CASSPPGGALRYYEQYF.

The rearrangement uses TRBV6-2 or TRBV6-3 and TRBJ2-3; D unresolved. CDR1 is MNHEY, CDR2 SVGEGT, per germline. The CDR3 extends over 15 amino acids. Trimming took 0 bases from V and 6 from J, leaving 13 bases between them. CDR3 bases: TGTGCCAGCAGTTACTCCCTAGTTAGAGCCGATACGCAGTATTTT. Residues: CASSYSLVRADTQYF.

The DNA of the CDR3 is TGCGCCAGCAGCGTTGCTAGCGGGGGAGCAGATACGCAGTATTTT. The encoded protein is CASSVASGGADTQYF. The chain couples TRBV5-1 to TRBJ2-3, with 10 bases matching TRBD2. The ends lost 4 bases at V and 4 bases at J; junction bases unmatched: 6. This CDR3 comprises 15 residues. Germline V lookup: CDR1 SGHRS, CDR2 YFSETQ. The full variable domain, its missing parts supplied by reference TRBV5-1 and TRBJ2-3, is KAGVTQTPRYLIKTRGQQVTLSCSPISGHRSVSWYQQTPGQGLQFLFEYFSETQRNKGNFPGRFSGRQFSNSRSEMNVSTLELGDSALYLCASSVASGGADTQYFGPGTRLTVL.

The chain carries TRBV11-2 and TRBJ2-5, with TRBD1 as a possible D gene (6 bases). V was clipped by 3 bases and J by 9 bases, with 8 bases between them. Germline V CDR1 and CDR2: SGHAT, FQNNGV. The CDR3 sequence is 11 residues long. CDR3 sequence (DNA): TGTGCCAGCAGCTTCGACAGGTCCCAGTACTTC. It encodes CASSFDRSQYF.